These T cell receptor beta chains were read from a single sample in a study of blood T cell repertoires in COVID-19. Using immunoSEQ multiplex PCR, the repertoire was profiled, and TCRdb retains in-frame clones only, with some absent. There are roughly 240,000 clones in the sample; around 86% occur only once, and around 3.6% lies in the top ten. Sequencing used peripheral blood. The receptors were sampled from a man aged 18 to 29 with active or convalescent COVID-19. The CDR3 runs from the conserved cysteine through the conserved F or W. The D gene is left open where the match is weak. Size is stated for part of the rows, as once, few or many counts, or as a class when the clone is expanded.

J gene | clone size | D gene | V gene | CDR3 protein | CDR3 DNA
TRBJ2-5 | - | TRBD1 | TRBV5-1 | CASSYGTGGRETQYF | TGCGCCAGCAGCTACGGGACAGGGGGGAGAGAGACCCAGTACTTC
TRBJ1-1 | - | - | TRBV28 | CASSPDTEAFF | TGTGCCAGCAGCCCCGACACTGAAGCTTTCTTT
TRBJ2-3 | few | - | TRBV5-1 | CASSLRQAGDTQYF | TGCGCCAGCAGCCTAAGACAGGCCGGGGATACGCAGTATTTT
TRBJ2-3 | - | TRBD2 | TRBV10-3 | CAISAGLVGTDTQYF | TGTGCCATCAGTGCGGGACTAGTCGGCACAGATACGCAGTATTTT
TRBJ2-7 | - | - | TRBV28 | CASSWPSLPGEQYF | TGTGCCAGCAGTTGGCCCTCGCTGCCCGGGGAGCAGTACTTC
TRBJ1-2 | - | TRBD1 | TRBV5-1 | CASSLGTDGYTF | TGCGCCAGCAGCCTCGGGACAGATGGCTACACCTTC
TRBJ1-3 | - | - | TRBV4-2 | CASSLSIGQGNTIYF | TGTGCCAGCAGCCTTAGCATAGGACAGGGAAACACCATATATTTT
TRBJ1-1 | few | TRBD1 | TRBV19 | CATSGTGVLKAFF | TGTGCCACCTCCGGGACAGGGGTTCTTAAAGCTTTCTTT
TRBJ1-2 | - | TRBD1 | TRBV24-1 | CATSDDRARGYTF | TGTGCCACCAGTGATGACAGGGCGCGTGGCTACACCTTC
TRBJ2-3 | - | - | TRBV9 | CASSVAGSFDTQYF | TGTGCCAGCAGCGTAGCTGGTAGTTTCGATACGCAGTATTTT
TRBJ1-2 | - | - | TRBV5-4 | CASSFQGQYGYTF | TGTGCCAGCAGCTTTCAGGGCCAATATGGCTACACCTTC
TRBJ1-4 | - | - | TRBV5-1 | CASSLGQTNEKLFF | TGCGCCAGCAGCTTGGGACAGACTAATGAAAAACTGTTTTTT
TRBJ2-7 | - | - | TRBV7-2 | CASSLVGQGRNEQYF | TGTGCCAGCAGCTTAGTTGGGCAGGGTCGGAACGAGCAGTACTTC
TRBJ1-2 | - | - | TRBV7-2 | CASSLTDSSSYGYTF | TGTGCCAGCAGCCTCACTGACAGTAGTTCCTATGGCTACACCTTC
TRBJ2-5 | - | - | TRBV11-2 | CASSSRETQYF | TGTGCCAGCAGCTCGCGGGAGACCCAGTACTTC
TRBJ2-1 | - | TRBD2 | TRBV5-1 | CASSLASLAGTNEQFF | TGCGCCAGCAGCTTGGCCTCTCTAGCGGGTACTAATGAGCAGTTCTTC
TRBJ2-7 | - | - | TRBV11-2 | CASSSNYEQYF | TGTGCCAGCAGCTCCAACTACGAGCAGTACTTC
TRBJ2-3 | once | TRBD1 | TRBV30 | CAWSVIQGVTDTQYF | TGTGCCTGGAGTGTCATTCAGGGGGTGACAGATACGCAGTATTTT
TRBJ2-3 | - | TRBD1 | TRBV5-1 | CASSPGQGVTDTQYF | TGCGCCAGCAGCCCGGGACAGGGTGTTACAGATACGCAGTATTTT
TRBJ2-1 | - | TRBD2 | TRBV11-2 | CASSLGTSGANEQFF | TGTGCCAGCAGCCTGGGGACTAGCGGAGCCAATGAGCAGTTCTTC
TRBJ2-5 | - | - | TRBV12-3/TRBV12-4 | CASTLQQGETQYF | TGTGCCAGCACCCTCCAACAGGGAGAGACCCAGTACTTC
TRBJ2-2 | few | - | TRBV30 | CAWSPGSSRAGELFF | TGTGCCTGGAGTCCCGGGTCCTCCCGTGCCGGGGAGCTGTTTTTT
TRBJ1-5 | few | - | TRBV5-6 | CASSLARGGGNQPQHF | TGTGCCAGCAGCTTGGCCCGCGGGGGTGGCAATCAGCCCCAGCATTTT
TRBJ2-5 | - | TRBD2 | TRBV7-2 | CASSLQLREGFETQYF | TGTGCCAGCAGCTTACAGTTGCGGGAGGGTTTTGAGACCCAGTACTTC
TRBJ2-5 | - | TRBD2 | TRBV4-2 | CASSQDRGGAGTQYF | TGTGCCAGCAGCCAAGACCGGGGGGGGGCCGGGACCCAGTACTTC
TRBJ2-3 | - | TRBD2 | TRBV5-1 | CASSLLAGFTDTQYF | TGCGCCAGCAGCCTTCTAGCGGGATTCACAGATACGCAGTATTTT
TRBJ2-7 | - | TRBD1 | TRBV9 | CASSVGGGTEPAYEQYF | TGTGCCAGCAGCGTCGGAGGTGGGACAGAACCTGCCTACGAGCAGTACTTC
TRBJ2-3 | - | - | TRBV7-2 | CASSLSGDLDTQYF | TGTGCCAGCAGCTTATCTGGAGATTTGGATACGCAGTATTTT
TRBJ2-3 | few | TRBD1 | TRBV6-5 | CASSRGLWYTQYF | TGTGCCAGCTCCAGGGGGCTTTGGTATACGCAGTATTTT
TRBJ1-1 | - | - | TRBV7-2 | CASSLPQSTEAFF | TGTGCCAGCAGCTTACCGCAGTCAACTGAAGCTTTCTTT
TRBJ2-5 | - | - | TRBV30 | CAWMGGVETQYF | TGTGCCTGGATGGGGGGAGTCGAGACCCAGTACTTC
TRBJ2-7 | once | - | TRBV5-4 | CASSLGFGVYEQYF | TGTGCCAGCAGCTTGGGTTTCGGGGTCTACGAGCAGTACTTC
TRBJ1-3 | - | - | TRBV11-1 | CASSFRGGNTIYF | TGTGCCAGCAGCTTTCGAGGCGGAAACACCATATATTTT